This note documents a single T cell receptor (beta chain) sequence. How the authors handled the data: Nucleated cell counts were estimated from reference gene primer amplification. Repertoires were generated with immunoSEQ multiplex PCR, while TCRdb's copy carries only in-frame clones and drops some. The V and J calls and clone size come from that table; D and trimming were worked out from the DNA. The profile shows 210,000 or so clones, around four fifths of them singletons. The entry originates in a study of blood T cell repertoires in COVID-19. Study-level information: Acute-phase and convalescent COVID-19 samples originated in the United States, Italy and Spain. From T cells, B-cell-depleted T cells, or PBMCs came the material, which was cDNA or gDNA.

Sequenced material: peripheral blood. This clonotype was sampled from a woman aged 70 to 79 with active or convalescent COVID-19.

CDR3 in amino acids: CASSLGDRDYEKLFF. CDR3 DNA: TGTGCCAGCAGCTTAGGGGACAGGGATTATGAAAAACTGTTTTTT. V usage is TRBV7-9 and J usage is TRBJ1-4, with 9 bases aligning to TRBD1. This CDR3 spans 15 amino acids. The germline V gene encodes CDR1 SEHNR and CDR2 FQNEAQ (reference sequence). Trimming cost V 1 base and J 6 bases; bases outside gene matches: 3.